The clone carrying this T cell receptor (beta chain) was recorded many times. What it binds is unknown. The TCR beta profiling, which covered VDJ combination and CDR3 sequence, was carried out using genomic DNA as the template. TCRdb re-analysed the reads in MiXCR, keeping a single row per CDR3 protein. The sample has about 160,000 distinct CDR3 sequences; around half are singletons. The sample belongs to a study of CD8+CD57+ T cells in acquired aplastic anemia. V was pared by 4 bases and J by 1 base, with 8 bases between. This CDR3 has 13 amino acids. Germline lookup yields CDR1 SGDLS and CDR2 YYNGEE. Patients who underwent sequencing had shown CD8+CD57+ cell expansion by flow cytometry. Blood sampling was performed on the patients, and none of them had received therapy by then. Whole-study results and caveats: About 29 sequences, all CD8+ CDR3, were shared between patients and controls.

The chain is built from TRBV9 and TRBJ1-2; a possible D gene is TRBD1 (6 bases). Sequenced: sorted CD4+, CD8+, or CD8+CD57+ T cells (not recorded which) from PBMCs. The TCR was taken from a human donor with aplastic anemia. CDR3 bases: TGTGCCAGCAGCAAGGACAGTAACTATGGCTACACCTTC. It yields the protein CASSKDSNYGYTF. The entire variable domain, with the rest obtained from reference TRBV9 and TRBJ1-2, is as follows: DSGVTQTPKHLITATGQRVTLRCSPRSGDLSVYWYQQSLDQGLQFLIQYYNGEERAKGNILERFSAQQFPDLHSELNLSSLELGDSALYFCASSKDSNYGYTFGSGTRLTVV.